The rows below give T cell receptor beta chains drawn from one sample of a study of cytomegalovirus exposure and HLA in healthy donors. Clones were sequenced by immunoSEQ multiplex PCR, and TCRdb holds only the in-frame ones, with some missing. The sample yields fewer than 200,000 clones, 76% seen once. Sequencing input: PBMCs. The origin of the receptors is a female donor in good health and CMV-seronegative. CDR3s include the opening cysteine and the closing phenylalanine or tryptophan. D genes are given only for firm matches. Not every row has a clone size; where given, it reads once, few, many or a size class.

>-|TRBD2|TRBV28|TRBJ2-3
TGTGCCAGCAGTTTAGGTGAGCGGGAGAGCACAGATACGCAGTATTTT
CASSLGERESTDTQYF
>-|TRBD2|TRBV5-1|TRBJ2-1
TGCGCCAGCAGCCCTCTGGGGGGCGGGAGGGTGAATGAGCAGTTCTTC
CASSPLGGGRVNEQFF
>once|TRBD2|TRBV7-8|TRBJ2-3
TGTGCCAGCAGCCGTAGCGGGAGAGGAGGCACAGATACGCAGTATTTT
CASSRSGRGGTDTQYF
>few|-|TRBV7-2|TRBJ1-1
TGTGCCAGCAGCTTAGTCCGTATGTTTGGACAGAGAACGACTGAAGCTTTCTTT
CASSLVRMFGQRTTEAFF
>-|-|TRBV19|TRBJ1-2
TGTGCCAGTAGTATTCCCACAACCTATGGCTACACCTTC
CASSIPTTYGYTF
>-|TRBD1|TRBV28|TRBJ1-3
TGTGCCAGCAGTTCCGCCGGGACAGGGGGCTCTGGAAACACCATATATTTT
CASSSAGTGGSGNTIYF
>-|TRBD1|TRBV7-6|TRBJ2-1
TGTGCCAGCAGCTTAGTACAGGGGGGTGGGGATGAGCAGTTCTTC
CASSLVQGGGDEQFF
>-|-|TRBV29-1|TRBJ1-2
TGCAGCGCTGGTGGGGGCGCGGGCTATGGCTACACCTTC
CSAGGGAGYGYTF
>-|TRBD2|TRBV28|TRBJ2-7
TGTGCCAGCAGCCCCGGGGCTAGCGGGAGGAGATCCTACGAGCAGTACTTC
CASSPGASGRRSYEQYF
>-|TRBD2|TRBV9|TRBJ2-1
TGTGCCAGCAGCCCAGGAGGACTGGGAGGGGCTTACAATGAGCAGTTCTTC
CASSPGGLGGAYNEQFF
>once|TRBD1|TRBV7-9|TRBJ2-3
TGTGCCAGCAGCATTGGGACAGGCTATAGCACAGATACGCAGTATTTT
CASSIGTGYSTDTQYF